This T cell receptor (beta chain) was profiled in a study of naive and memory T cell subsets. Study-wide points: Over 95% of naive TCR sequences appeared only once after error correction, unlike memory subsets.

This clonotype came up a few times. Its antigen is unidentified. Trimming removed 1 base from V and 9 bases from J; junction bases left unmatched: 9. Germline V CDR1 and CDR2: MNHNS, SASEGT. CDR3 length: 16 amino acids. The beta constant-region primer was an equimolar mix of two oligonucleotides covering TRBC1 and TRBC2. Using its own MiXCR run on the UMI-ligation and nested PCR reads, TCRdb lists one record per CDR3 protein. The sample lists some 100,000 distinct CDR3 sequences; roughly 7.3% were seen once. Sequencing was done on a sample of central memory CD4+ T cells from blood. The chain couples TRBV6-1 to TRBJ2-1; TRBD2 matches 10 bases. The receptor was derived from a human donor in good health. The CDR3 DNA is TGTGCCAGCAGTGAAGAACTAGCGGGAATTGGGGGTGAGCAGTTCTTC. Translation gives CASSEELAGIGGEQFF.